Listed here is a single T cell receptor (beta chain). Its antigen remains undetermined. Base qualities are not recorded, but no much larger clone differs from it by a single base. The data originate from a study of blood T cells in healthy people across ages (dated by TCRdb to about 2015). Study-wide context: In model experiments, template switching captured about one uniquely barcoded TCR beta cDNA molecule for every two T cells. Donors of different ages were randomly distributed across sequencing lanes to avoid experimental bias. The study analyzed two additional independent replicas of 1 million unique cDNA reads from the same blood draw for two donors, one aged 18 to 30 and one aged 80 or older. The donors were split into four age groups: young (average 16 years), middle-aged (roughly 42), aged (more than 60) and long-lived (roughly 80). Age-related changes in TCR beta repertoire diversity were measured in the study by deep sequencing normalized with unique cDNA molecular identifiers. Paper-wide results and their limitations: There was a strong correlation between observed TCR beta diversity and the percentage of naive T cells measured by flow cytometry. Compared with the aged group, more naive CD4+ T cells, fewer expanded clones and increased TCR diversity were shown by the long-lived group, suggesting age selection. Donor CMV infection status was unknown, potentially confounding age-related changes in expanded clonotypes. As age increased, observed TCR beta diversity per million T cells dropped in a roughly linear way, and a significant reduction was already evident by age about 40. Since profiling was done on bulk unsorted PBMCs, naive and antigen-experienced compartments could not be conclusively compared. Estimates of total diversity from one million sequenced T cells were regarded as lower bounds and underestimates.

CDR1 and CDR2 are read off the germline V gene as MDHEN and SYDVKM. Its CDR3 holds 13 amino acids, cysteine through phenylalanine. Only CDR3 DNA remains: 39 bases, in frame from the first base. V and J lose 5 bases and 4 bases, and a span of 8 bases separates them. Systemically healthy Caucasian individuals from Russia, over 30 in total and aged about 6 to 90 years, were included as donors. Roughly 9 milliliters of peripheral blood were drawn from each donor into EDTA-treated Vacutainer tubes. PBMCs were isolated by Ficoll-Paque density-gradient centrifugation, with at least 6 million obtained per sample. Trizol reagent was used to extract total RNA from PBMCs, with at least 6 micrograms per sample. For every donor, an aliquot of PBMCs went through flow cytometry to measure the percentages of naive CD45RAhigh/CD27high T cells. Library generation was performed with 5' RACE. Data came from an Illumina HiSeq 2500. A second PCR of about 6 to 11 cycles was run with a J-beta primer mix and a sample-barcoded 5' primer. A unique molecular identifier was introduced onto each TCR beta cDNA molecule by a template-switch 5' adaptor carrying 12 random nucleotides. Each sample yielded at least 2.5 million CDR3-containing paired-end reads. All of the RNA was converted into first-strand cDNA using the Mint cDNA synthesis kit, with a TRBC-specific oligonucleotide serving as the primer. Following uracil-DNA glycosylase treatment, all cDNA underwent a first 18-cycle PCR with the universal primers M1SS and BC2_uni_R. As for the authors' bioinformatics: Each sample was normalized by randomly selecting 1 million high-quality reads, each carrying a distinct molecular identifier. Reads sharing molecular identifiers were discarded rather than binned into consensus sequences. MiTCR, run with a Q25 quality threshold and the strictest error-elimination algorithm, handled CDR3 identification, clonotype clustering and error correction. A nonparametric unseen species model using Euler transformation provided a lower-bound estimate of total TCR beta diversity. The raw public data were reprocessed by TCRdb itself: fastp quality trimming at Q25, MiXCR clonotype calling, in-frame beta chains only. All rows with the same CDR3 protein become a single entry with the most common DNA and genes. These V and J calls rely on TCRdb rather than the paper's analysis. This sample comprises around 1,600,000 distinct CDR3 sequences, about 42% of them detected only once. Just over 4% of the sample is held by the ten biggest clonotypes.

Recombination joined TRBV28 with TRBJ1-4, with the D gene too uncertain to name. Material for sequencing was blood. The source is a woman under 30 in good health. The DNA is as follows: TGTGCCAGCAGTAAACAGCTTAATGAAAAACTGTTTTTT. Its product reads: CASSKQLNEKLFF.